This T cell receptor (beta chain) came from a study of cytomegalovirus exposure and HLA in healthy donors (dated by TCRdb to about 2017). Regarding the complete study: An earlier analysis of roughly 610 of the donors reported approximately 280 Gb of sequence data and about 120 million unique TCR beta sequences obtained from about 200 million T cells. To study patterns of TCR occurrence, a later analysis re-analyzed previously published TCR beta repertoires from hundreds of donors and added high-resolution HLA genotyping. Among about 400 genotyped donors of the cohort, an average of around 250,000 unique TCR beta nucleotide sequences was sequenced per donor, of which about 19% were non-productive. Because of strong linkage in the cohort, four or five DR-DQ haplotypes were treated as single units for association and clustering. Of the 398 genotyped donors, approximately 80% were placed in the genetic ancestry cluster associated with self-reported Caucasian donors. In the later analysis, no new phenotypic data were used to find candidate immune exposures; instead, reliance was placed on TCR beta sequences and their occurrence across donors. The study was designed to test whether signatures of past pathogen exposure could be identified by cataloging public T cell receptors. All discovery cohort repertoires had been generated on a single sequencing platform. The number of typed donors differed by locus: 629-630 for A, B, C, DRB1 and DQB1; roughly 510 for DQA1; around 610 for DPA1; and roughly 450 for DPB1. To predict cytomegalovirus infection status, the study combined high-throughput TCR immunosequencing, statistical association of individual TCRs with disease status, and machine learning. HLA typing included class I and class II loci at four-digit resolution. The T cell repertoires of 700 or so subjects were profiled by immunosequencing and related to cytomegalovirus serostatus. An early release that covered about 600 HLA-typed donors contained about 300 gigabases of sequencing data and approximately 85 million unique TCR sequences. A separate validation cohort of roughly 130 different subjects was used in addition to the 666-subject first cohort. An earlier analysis of about 600 of the donors used high-throughput TCR beta sequencing to judge whether each TCR beta V gene segment behaved as functional or pseudogenic. In a later genetic analysis, genome-wide SNP genotypes for about 55% of the roughly 700 donors were used, and that subset was treated as a discovery cohort. Donor age, sex, ethnicity and CMV serostatus were collected together with the repertoire data. The paper's findings and limits, for the study overall: When HLA alleles, especially DR and DQ, strongly co-occurred, attributing TCR associations to individual alleles was difficult. In a later analysis, several top co-occurrence clusters were reported to appear linked to parvovirus B19, influenza, CMV and Epstein-Barr virus. Only TCR beta chains were sequenced in this cohort, and the absence of alpha or paired-chain data limited detectable features. In a later analysis, most CMV-associated TCR beta chains were found to appear HLA-restricted, with HLA associations seemingly driven largely by CMV exposure. At a false discovery rate of 0.05, a later analysis linked under 20,000 TCR beta sequences to specific HLA alleles. Cytomegalovirus status was reported to be diagnosed by the classifier with high specificity and sensitivity in both the original and validation cohorts. Roughly 15 rarely observed V segments, including chromosome 9 orphons, were excluded from the earlier analysis of about 610 of the donors because counts were too low. In an earlier analysis of some 500 of the donors, most TCR beta V segments appeared in productive rearrangements about 87% or about 30% of the time, broadly matching IMGT annotations. Most TCR sequences were seen in very few donors, while some public TCRs were found in many individuals. Immune exposure information for the cohort was limited to CMV serostatus. In a later analysis, HLA-associated TCR beta chains showed more clonal expansion and lower generation probabilities than non-associated chains that were equally common. Linkage disequilibrium might explain the correlated functional status among segregating V segments, but an unknown experimental factor could not be excluded. The authors suggested that the approach could potentially be generalized to other disease states and immunological phenotypes. Three of the identified cytomegalovirus-associated TCR beta chains were confirmed in vitro to be specific for cytomegalovirus antigens. A further reported finding was that TCR beta sequences accurately predicted the HLA-A and HLA-B alleles for most subjects in the first cohort. Some IMGT-functional V segments, including TRBV6-2 and TRBV6-3, could not be distinguished by the 87-base-pair reads and were therefore excluded. The presence/absence analyses assumed that sequencing depth was roughly uniform across donors, and that assumption may not be true. In a later analysis, TCR association rates were found to vary across HLA loci, with the most associated TCRs seen for DRB1 alleles and the fewest for HLA-C alleles. A total of roughly 160 TCR beta chains were listed by the study as associated with cytomegalovirus. The sequencing pipeline was judged likely to have produced a cluster of highly shared sequence variants as a technical artifact. Compared with the 666-donor mean, donors in an Asian-associated ancestry cluster had fewer N-insertions in productive TCRs, according to a later genetic analysis. In a later genetic analysis, a missense DCLRE1C variant was associated with V-gene and J-gene trimming of TCR beta chains, and the association was replicated in an independent cohort. Because HLA typing was unavailable for some donors at each locus, only the typed subset was used in association tests.

V is cut by 0 bases and J by 0 bases, and the space between the germline ends is 3 bases. Inclusive of the bounding cysteine and phenylalanine, the CDR3 is 15 residues long. Solely the CDR3 DNA is kept, with 45 bases framed from the first base. CDR1 and CDR2 (MRHNA, SNTAGT) derive from the germline V gene. Libraries were prepared through the immunoSEQ multiplex PCR assay. A mixture of 60 forward primers for TCR Vbeta segments and 13 reverse primers for TCR Jbeta segments was used in the multiplex PCR. The CDR3 region of rearranged TCR beta genes was amplified from genomic DNA with a multiplex PCR assay. On the Illumina HiSeq System, the amplified TCR beta libraries were sequenced as 87-base-pair reads. The source study handled its data this way. A later analysis tallied roughly 80 million unique TCR beta chains across the 666 repertoires, and roughly 11 million of those chains were shared by two or more donors. To remove PCR and sequencing errors, raw reads were error-corrected and collapsed into unique sequences using a nearest-neighbor algorithm that merged closely related sequences. V, D and J gene segments were assigned by aligning CDR3 sequences to IMGT reference sequences. For a sequence to be retained, a match of at least six nucleotides to both a V gene segment and a J gene segment was required. A rearrangement was called productive if the CDR3 had no stop codons and remained in frame with V and J, and every other rearrangement was called non-productive. CDR3 was defined according to IMGT convention as the region running from the second conserved V-encoded cysteine to the conserved J-encoded phenylalanine. In an earlier analysis of roughly 580 of the donors, sequences lacking an unambiguous match to a single V gene segment were excluded. In an earlier analysis of around 590 of the donors, a V segment was called functional when productive rearrangements were above 56.7%, and segregating when the standard deviation between donors exceeded 5%. A statistical classification framework was built to diagnose cytomegalovirus status from the catalog of TCR beta chain sequences. A later analysis assigned V and J genes by comparing TCR nucleotide sequences with IMGT/GENE-DB human TR gene sequences. In a later analysis, CDR3 sequences and most-parsimonious VDJ recombination scenarios were assigned using the TCRdist pipeline. In a later analysis, each TCR beta chain was defined by its CDR3 amino acid sequence together with its V-gene family, and reads without a unique V-gene family were excluded. To address suspected cross-contamination and a sequencing artifact, a later analysis removed roughly 580 highly shared, low-generation-probability nucleotide sequences. In a later analysis, a clonal expansion index for each public chain was calculated from normalized within-repertoire ranks of inferred template counts. A later analysis computed generation probabilities with a VDJ recombination model fitted to out-of-frame rearrangements, and checked the results against IGoR. In a later analysis, TCR-TCR, TCR-HLA and TCR-CMV co-occurrence was scored with hypergeometric tests, and a repertoire-size bias correction was applied to TCR pairs. In a later analysis, false discovery rates were estimated by permuting HLA or CMV assignments 20 times. In a later analysis, co-occurring TCRs were grouped using DBSCAN, with TCRdist sequence similarity added in when clustering inside HLA-allele-positive subsets. For co-occurrence clustering, repertoires with fewer than 30,000 or more than 120,000 public chains were excluded, along with several repertoires with anomalous nucleotide sharing. TCRdb provides this immuneACCESS table in a form limited to in-frame rearrangements. Some clones are lacking; in checked studies, under half of them reflect an unresolved V gene, and why the rest are absent is not known. For V, J and clone size, that table is used; D and trimming come from the DNA. The sample has roughly 34,000 clones on record, roughly two thirds of them singletons. Roughly a tenth of the sample goes to the ten largest clones.

Remarks on this clone: There is no known antigen for this receptor. Base qualities were left out, and no much larger clone turns up one base away.

The cohort was made up of 666 healthy bone marrow donors. Cohort members were all nominally healthy when sampled, although unrecorded immune exposures were likely present. The donor was CMV seropositive and was included in the group of 289 seropositive cohort members. Each donor provided a peripheral blood sample, and peripheral blood mononuclear cells were used for TCR beta sequencing. Genomic DNA extraction from the blood cell samples was performed with the Qiagen DNeasy Blood Extraction Kit. The origin of this receptor is a man aged 35 to 55 in good health and CMV-seropositive. Sequenced sample: PBMCs. Rearrangement joined TRBV6-4 to TRBJ2-6; there is no confident call for the D gene. CDR3 reads: CASSDSSSGANVLTF. The nucleotides are TGTGCCAGCAGTGACTCGAGCTCTGGGGCCAACGTCCTGACTTTC.